What follows are 30 T cell receptor beta chains derived from one specimen sequenced in a study of cytomegalovirus exposure and HLA in healthy donors. With 60 Vbeta and 13 Jbeta primers, the PCR was carried out. Libraries were prepared by immunoSEQ multiplex PCR; TCRdb keeps only in-frame clonotypes and omits some of them. The sample shows under 100,000 clones, 77% of them seen only once. Sequencing was performed on PBMCs. These receptors all stem from a boy between 10 and 17 years old in good health and CMV-seronegative.

The rearrangement links TRBV4-3 to TRBJ2-7, with a weak D call TRBD1 (5 bases). Germline V lookup: CDR1 LGHNA, CDR2 YSLEER. The CDR3 spans 14 residues. Trimming took off 0 bases at V and 2 bases at J, with 8 bases between the two ends. The CDR3 DNA sequence: TGCGCCAGCAGCCAAGATAGGGGAACCTACGAGCAGTACTTC. As protein: CASSQDRGTYEQYF.

This clone has more than one count but fewer than ten. The chain employs TRBV7-9 and TRBJ1-1, with 7 bases identical to TRBD1. Germline loops: CDR1 SEHNR, CDR2 FQNEAQ (reference sequence). V was pared by 5 bases and J by 0 bases, with 3 bases of the junction left unmatched. The CDR3 contains 14 residues. CDR3 loop: CASSRTGMNTEAFF. CDR3 coding DNA: TGTGCCAGCAGCCGGACAGGCATGAACACTGAAGCTTTCTTT.

This chain connects TRBV4-3 to TRBJ1-4, with 7 bases matching TRBD1. The CDR3 sequence is 16 residues long. Germline lookup yields CDR1 LGHNA and CDR2 YSLEER. Trimming removed 1 base from V and 0 bases from J; junction bases left unmatched: 2. The CDR3 is CASSQATGATNEKLFF. DNA for the CDR3: TGCGCCAGCAGCCAAGCAACAGGGGCAACTAATGAAAAACTGTTTTTT.

The chain uses TRBV5-1 and TRBJ2-1; D possibly corresponds to TRBD1 (5 bases). Germline V lookup: CDR1 SGHRS, CDR2 YFSETQ. The V and J ends lost 4 bases and 0 bases respectively, with 11 bases between them. CDR3 length: 15 residues. The CDR3 DNA reads as TGCGCCAGCAGCCTCTTCCAGGGCTCCTACAATGAGCAGTTCTTC. It translates to CASSLFQGSYNEQFF.

V usage is TRBV6-5 and J usage is TRBJ1-3; D gene uncertain. Per germline, CDR1 MNHEY and CDR2 SVGAGI. The CDR3 has 15 residues. V lost 10 bases and J 0 bases, leaving 16 bases between the germline ends. CDR3 nucleotide sequence: TGTGCCACCCAGATGACACAATTCTCTGGAAACACCATATATTTT. It specifies CATQMTQFSGNTIYF.

This chain joins TRBV5-1 and TRBJ2-1; the match to TRBD1 covers 8 bases. This CDR3 is built from 14 residues. J gave up 8 bases and V 7 bases, and 11 bases lay outside the gene matches. Germline CDR1 reads SGHRS; CDR2 reads YFSETQ. CDR3 coding DNA: TGCGCCAGCGCTCCGGGACAGGCGGCGGATGAGCAGTTCTTC. Translated: CASAPGQAADEQFF.

V usage is TRBV15 and J usage is TRBJ2-7; perhaps TRBD1 as D (6 bases). V shed 5 bases and J shed 1 base, with 15 bases lying between them. This CDR3 region has 15 residues. The germline gives CDR1 LNHNV, CDR2 YYDKDF (reference sequence). The DNA of the CDR3 is TGTGCCACCAGCGGCAACCGGGACAATTCCTACGAGCAGTACTTC. This gives the protein CATSGNRDNSYEQYF.

V is TRBV18 and J is TRBJ2-5; no clear D gene. V lost 0 bases and J 3 bases, leaving 8 bases between the germline ends. The CDR3 contains 14 residues. Germline V gene sequence: CDR1 KGHSH, CDR2 LQKENI. The CDR3 coding sequence is TGTGCCAGCTCACCACCGGTGACAAAAGAGACCCAGTACTTC. Protein sequence: CASSPPVTKETQYF.

The J gene is TRBJ2-7, the V gene TRBV6-6; 8 bases line up with TRBD2. CDR1 MNHNY and CDR2 SVGAGI come from the germline V gene (reference sequence). J lost 5 bases, V lost 2 bases, and 8 bases had no gene match. The CDR3 totals 15 residues. CDR3 DNA: TGTGCCAGCAGTTACATCGAGCGGGGGAGAAACGAGCAGTACTTC. Protein product: CASSYIERGRNEQYF.

The rearrangement links TRBV29-1 to TRBJ1-1; TRBD1 is a possible D gene (6 bases). CDR3 length: 12 amino acids. Trimming stripped 7 bases from V and 0 bases from J, with 9 bases between. Germline assignment: CDR1 SQVTM and CDR2 ANQGSEA. The CDR3 DNA reads as TGCAGCGCGAGGGGGATGAACACTGAAGCTTTCTTT. Its translation is CSARGMNTEAFF.

The CDR3 region is CASKRGGAPYEQYF. For the CDR3, the DNA is TGTGCCAGTAAAAGGGGGGGCGCCCCCTACGAGCAGTACTTC. The rearrangement uses TRBV6-6 and TRBJ2-7; a weak D match, TRBD2 (7 bases). The CDR3 runs to 14 residues. CDR1 is MNHNY, CDR2 SVGAGI, per germline (reference sequence). Trimming shortened V by 9 bases and J by 2 bases, and 17 bases separated the two germline ends.

Only one count was recorded for this clone. The rearrangement uses TRBV7-2 and TRBJ2-3; D remains ambiguous. Germline assignment: CDR1 SGHTA and CDR2 FQGNSA. This CDR3 is built from 12 residues. Trimming left V 4 bases short and J 4 bases short, with 6 bases between. Here the CDR3 DNA reads TGTGCCAGCAGCTCCAGGTCAGATACGCAGTATTTT. Translated, it gives CASSSRSDTQYF.

The chain recombines TRBV9 with TRBJ1-4; no clear D gene. Trimming pared 0 bases from V and 4 bases from J, leaving 7 bases between. This CDR3 region has 14 residues. Germline V gives CDR1 SGDLS, CDR2 YYNGEE. In DNA form, the CDR3 reads TGTGCCAGCAGCGTAGGTGCGTTTAATGAAAAACTGTTTTTT. Encoded protein: CASSVGAFNEKLFF. The complete variable domain, with remaining parts taken from reference TRBV9 and TRBJ1-4, reads DSGVTQTPKHLITATGQRVTLRCSPRSGDLSVYWYQQSLDQGLQFLIQYYNGEERAKGNILERFSAQQFPDLHSELNLSSLELGDSALYFCASSVGAFNEKLFFGSGTQLSVL.

CDR3 loop: CATGFGQPQHF. The CDR3 nucleotides read TGTGCCACAGGGTTCGGTCAGCCCCAGCATTTT. The rearrangement uses TRBV28 and TRBJ1-5; the D gene is possibly TRBD1 (5 bases). The germline gives CDR1 MDHEN, CDR2 SYDVKM. The V end was cut by 10 bases, the J end by 6 bases, with 10 bases between. This CDR3 is built from 11 residues. Complete variable domain (other parts from reference TRBV28 and TRBJ1-5): DVKVTQSSRYLVKRTGEKVFLECVQDMDHENMFWYRQDPGLGLRLIYFSYDVKMKEKGDIPEGYSVSREKKERFSLILESASTNQTSMYLCATGFGQPQHFGDGTRLSIL.

This clone has more than one count but fewer than ten. The gene calls are TRBV29-1 and TRBJ1-2; 7 bases align to TRBD1. The CDR3 runs to 13 residues. The germline CDR1 and CDR2 sequences are SQVTM and ANQGSEA. The junction had 13 bases not matched to a gene; V was cut back by 7 bases and J by 8 bases. The DNA for the CDR3 is TGCAGCGGGCAGACGACGGGGACAGAGGGCTACACCTTC. It codes for CSGQTTGTEGYTF.

This clone was observed a few times. V usage is TRBV7-9 and J usage is TRBJ1-1; 11 nucleotides line up with TRBD1. In germline, CDR1 is SEHNR, CDR2 FQNEAQ (reference sequence). The junction had 10 bases not matched to a gene; V was cut back by 5 bases and J by 5 bases. This CDR3 has 16 residues. CDR3 region: CASSAMGTGGWTEAFF. In DNA form, the CDR3 reads TGTGCCAGCAGCGCTATGGGGACAGGGGGTTGGACTGAAGCTTTCTTT.

This chain joins TRBV2 and TRBJ1-1, with D hard to call. The CDR3 extends over 10 amino acids. V lost 4 bases, J lost 11 bases, and 8 bases lay in between. Per germline, CDR1 SNHLY and CDR2 FYNNEI. This CDR3 is CASSGLVAFF. The CDR3 nucleotides are TGTGCCAGCAGTGGGCTGGTTGCTTTCTTT.

This clone occurred once. The chain couples TRBV6-1 to TRBJ2-7; D not certain. Germline V gene sequence: CDR1 MNHNS, CDR2 SASEGT. The CDR3 totals 12 residues. V was shortened by 2 bases and J by 5 bases, with 7 bases between the two germline ends. CDR3 coding DNA: TGTGCCAGCAGTGAACTACCCCACGAGCAGTACTTC. Translated: CASSELPHEQYF.

The rearrangement joins TRBV7-9 to TRBJ1-1; TRBD1 matches at 7 bases. The CDR3 is made up of 14 amino acids. CDR1 and CDR2 (germline): SEHNR, FQNEAQ (reference sequence). The V and J ends lost 1 base and 6 bases, in that order; junction bases with no gene match: 5. In DNA, the CDR3 is TGTGCCAGCAGCTTAGTACAGGGGAAGGCTGAAGCTTTCTTT. This translates into CASSLVQGKAEAFF.

This chain joins TRBV2 and TRBJ1-6; D might be TRBD1 (5 bases). V lost 3 bases and J lost 0, with 15 bases in between. This CDR3 has 18 amino acids. Germline CDR1 is SNHLY and CDR2 is FYNNEI. CDR3 in amino acids: CASSEVTALSSYNSPLHF. The CDR3 DNA sequence: TGTGCCAGCAGTGAGGTGACAGCCCTGAGCTCCTATAATTCACCCCTCCACTTT. The full variable domain, with the rest looked up from reference TRBV2 and TRBJ1-6, is EPEVTQTPSHQVTQMGQEVILRCVPISNHLYFYWYRQILGQKVEFLVSFYNNEISEKSEIFDDQFSVERPDGSNFTLKIRSTKLEDSAMYFCASSEVTALSSYNSPLHFGNGTRLTVT.

The chain joins TRBV30 to TRBJ2-7, with TRBD1 matching 9 bases. Germline-derived CDR1 and CDR2 are GTSNPN and SVGIG (reference sequence). Unmatched junction bases numbered 9, after V lost 0 bases and J lost 3 bases. This CDR3 has 16 amino acids. The CDR3 nucleotides are TGTGCCTGGAGTGTATTTACCGGGACAGGGTTCTACGAGCAGTACTTC. This sequence encodes CAWSVFTGTGFYEQYF. The variable domain in full, completed from reference TRBV30 and TRBJ2-7, reads SQTIHQWPATLVQPVGSPLSLECTVEGTSNPNLYWYRQAAGRGLQLLFYSVGIGQISSEVPQNLSASRPQDRQFILSSKKLLLSDSGFYLCAWSVFTGTGFYEQYFGPGTRLTVT.

This chain links TRBV18 with TRBJ2-1, with D maybe TRBD1 (6 bases). The germline gives CDR1 KGHSH, CDR2 LQKENI. This CDR3 comprises 13 residues. Trimming left V 6 bases short and J 7 bases short, with 13 bases between. CDR3 sequence (DNA): TGTGCCAGCTCGCCAGGGACAACGAATGAGCAGTTCTTC. As protein: CASSPGTTNEQFF.

The chain links TRBV29-1 to TRBJ2-6, with 8 positions matching TRBD1. Unmatched junction bases numbered 8, after V lost 4 bases and J lost 0 bases. Germline V gene lookup returns CDR1 SQVTM and CDR2 ANQGSEA. The CDR3 extends over 17 amino acids. The CDR3 sequence: CSVAKGQVNSGANVLTF. The CDR3 DNA reads TGCAGCGTTGCAAAGGGACAGGTAAACTCTGGGGCCAACGTCCTGACTTTC.

The chain recombines TRBV19 with TRBJ1-6; the match to TRBD1 covers 11 bases. Looked up from germline, CDR1 is LNHDA and CDR2 is SQIVND (reference sequence). J gave up 7 bases and V 3 bases, and 5 bases lay outside the gene matches. The CDR3 is 16 residues long. CDR3 sequence: CASSMFGTGGNSPLHF. For the CDR3, the DNA is TGTGCCAGTAGTATGTTCGGGACAGGGGGAAATTCACCCCTCCACTTT. Variable domain in full (rest from reference TRBV19 and TRBJ1-6): DGGITQSPKYLFRKEGQNVTLSCEQNLNHDAMYWYRQDPGQGLRLIYYSQIVNDFQKGDIAEGYSVSREKKESFPLTVTSAQKNPTAFYLCASSMFGTGGNSPLHFGNGTRLTVT.

The chain couples TRBV5-4 to TRBJ2-7; D may be TRBD1 (6 bases). This CDR3 spans 14 amino acids. Per germline, CDR1 SGHNT and CDR2 YYREEE (reference sequence). Trimming removed 4 bases at V and 2 bases at J, with 13 bases between. This CDR3 is CASSPMTGAYEQYF. CDR3 in DNA: TGTGCCAGCAGCCCCATGACAGGAGCCTACGAGCAGTACTTC.

The chain has TRBV7-3 and TRBJ1-2; D perhaps matches TRBD1 (5 bases). Trimming removed 3 bases from V and 8 bases from J, with 13 bases in between. In germline, CDR1 is SGHTA, CDR2 FQGTGA. CDR3 length: 13 amino acids. CDR3: CASSLRPTEGYTF. CDR3 bases: TGTGCCAGCAGCTTGAGGCCGACAGAGGGCTACACCTTC. The full variable domain, completed using reference TRBV7-3 and TRBJ1-2, is GAGVSQTPSNKVTEKGKYVELRCDPISGHTALYWYRQSLGQGPEFLIYFQGTGAADDSGLPNDRFFAVRPEGSVSTLKIQRTERGDSAVYLCASSLRPTEGYTFGSGTRLTVV.

The chain couples TRBV9 to TRBJ2-1; D might be TRBD2 (6 bases). V was cut by 0 bases and J by 0 bases, with 7 bases left in between. The germline V gene has CDR1 SGDLS and CDR2 YYNGEE. This CDR3 region has 15 residues. The CDR3 here is CASSVDSGSYNEQFF. CDR3 bases: TGTGCCAGCAGCGTAGATAGCGGCTCCTACAATGAGCAGTTCTTC. The complete variable domain, with remaining parts taken from reference TRBV9 and TRBJ2-1, reads DSGVTQTPKHLITATGQRVTLRCSPRSGDLSVYWYQQSLDQGLQFLIQYYNGEERAKGNILERFSAQQFPDLHSELNLSSLELGDSALYFCASSVDSGSYNEQFFGPGTRLTVL.

This clone appeared a single time. This chain joins TRBV4-1 and TRBJ2-3; 8 bases are shared with TRBD1. CDR1 and CDR2 from the germline V gene are MGHRA and YSYEKL. The trim removed 0 bases at V and 5 bases at J, leaving 13 bases unmatched. This CDR3 is built from 18 residues. The CDR3 DNA reads as TGCGCCAGCAGCCAAGAGTGGCCCGGACAGGGTGACAGAGATACGCAGTATTTT. As protein: CASSQEWPGQGDRDTQYF.

The chain recombines TRBV7-8 with TRBJ1-1; D perhaps matches TRBD1 (5 bases). The CDR3 extends over 16 amino acids. CDR1 is SGHVS and CDR2 is FQNEAQ in the germline V gene. V shed 5 bases and J shed 2 bases, with 18 bases lying between them. The CDR3 loop is CASSQHRTRINTEAFF. In DNA, the CDR3 is TGTGCCAGCAGCCAACATCGGACACGGATAAACACTGAAGCTTTCTTT.

This chain links TRBV7-2 with TRBJ2-7, with TRBD2 matching over 7 bases. CDR1 is SGHTA, CDR2 FQGNSA, per germline. The CDR3 has 15 residues. The V gene end was trimmed by 5 bases and the J gene end by 0 bases; junction bases not matched to a gene: 7. CDR3 nucleotide sequence: TGTGCCAGCAGCGGAAACGGGGGGAGCTCCTACGAGCAGTACTTC. Its translation is CASSGNGGSSYEQYF.